This T cell receptor beta chain was retrieved from a study of shared clonotypes between healthy human individuals. The CDR3 runs 15 residues. V was pared by 1 base and J by 7 bases, with 7 bases of the junction left unmatched. Germline CDR1 MNHNS, CDR2 SASEGT. Sequencing was at deep level. Assay: immunoSEQ multiplex PCR; the TCRdb copy retains only in-frame clones and omits some. Found here are around 2,000,000 clones, roughly 94% of them singletons; the top ten hold 0.1% to 0.15%. Sequenced sample: naive CD4+ T cells sorted from blood. Subset: CD45RA+ positively selected. This clonotype was sampled from a man aged 18 to 29 in good health. J is TRBJ2-7 and V is TRBV6-1; 10 positions match TRBD1. CDR3 in DNA: TGTGCCAGCAGTGAAGTAGACAGGGGGCCTCGGGAGCAGTACTTC. It encodes CASSEVDRGPREQYF.